The clone carrying this TCR beta chain showed up just a few times. This record comes from a study of blood T cell repertoires in COVID-19. Study background: Sources were T cells, B-cell-depleted T cells, or PBMCs; the material itself was cDNA or gDNA.

In the original analysis: Amplification with reference gene primers provided the estimates of nucleated cell counts. Measured with immunoSEQ multiplex PCR; TCRdb has only the in-frame clones, and not every one. Clone size and V and J calls were adopted from that table, with D and trimming inferred from the DNA. The sample has about 49,000 clones, over 75% seen once; the top ten hold 14%. The CDR3 has 14 amino acids. The J segment lost 4 bases and the V segment lost 6 bases, leaving 3 bases of the junction unmatched. Germline CDR1 and CDR2: MNHEY and SVGAGI. The J gene is TRBJ1-5, the V gene TRBV6-5; 10 bases fit TRBD1. Sequencing was performed on peripheral blood. This TCR came from a human donor in a cohort sampled during active COVID-19. The CDR3 is CASRSGQGNQPQHF. CDR3 nucleotides: TGTGCCAGCAGATCGGGACAGGGGAATCAGCCCCAGCATTTT.